The 20 T cell receptor beta chains given below trace back to one sample, sequenced in a study of cytomegalovirus exposure and HLA in healthy donors. PCR used 60 Vbeta primers and 13 Jbeta primers. TCRdb's copy holds only in-frame clones and misses some; the assay was immunoSEQ multiplex PCR. The sample includes about 200,000 clones, 80% to 90% seen only once; the top ten take approximately 1.8%. Material for sequencing was PBMCs. These receptors were obtained from a man aged 35 to 55 in good health and CMV-seropositive.

As to this clone: Other DNA sequences from this sample encode an identical CDR3 as well. J is TRBJ2-7 and V is TRBV28; 8 bases line up with TRBD1. The CDR3 contains 14 residues. Looked up from germline, CDR1 is MDHEN and CDR2 is SYDVKM. Trimming cost V 2 bases and J 0 bases; bases outside gene matches: 0. CDR3 amino acids: CASSLTGGSYEQYF. DNA for the CDR3: TGTGCCAGCAGTTTAACAGGGGGCTCCTACGAGCAGTACTTC. The whole variable domain, filled in from reference TRBV28 and TRBJ2-7, reads DVKVTQSSRYLVKRTGEKVFLECVQDMDHENMFWYRQDPGLGLRLIYFSYDVKMKEKGDIPEGYSVSREKKERFSLILESASTNQTSMYLCASSLTGGSYEQYFGPGTRLTVT.

This clone was counted a single time. V usage is TRBV11-3 and J usage is TRBJ1-1, with D perhaps TRBD1 (5 bases). V was pared by 6 bases and J by 0 bases, with 17 bases between. This CDR3 spans 16 amino acids. Germline assignment: CDR1 SGHNT and CDR2 YENEEA. The CDR3 loop reads CASRDNLDSLNTEAFF. In nucleotides, the CDR3 is TGTGCCAGCAGGGATAACCTCGACAGCTTGAACACTGAAGCTTTCTTT.

V usage is TRBV7-9 and J usage is TRBJ2-7, with TRBD2 as a possible D gene (5 bases). The germline V gene encodes CDR1 SEHNR and CDR2 FQNEAQ (reference sequence). This CDR3 comprises 13 residues. V lost 4 bases, J lost 0 bases, and 7 bases lay in between. DNA for the CDR3: TGTGCCAGCAGCTCCGGGGACTCCTACGAGCAGTACTTC. Protein product: CASSSGDSYEQYF.

V usage is TRBV29-1 and J usage is TRBJ2-2, with a weak D call TRBD1 (5 bases). V gave up 5 bases and J gave up 4 bases, with 11 bases separating them. This CDR3 has 13 amino acids. In germline, CDR1 is SQVTM, CDR2 ANQGSEA. The CDR3 sequence: CSVKQGVTGELFF. The CDR3 region has the DNA TGCAGCGTTAAGCAGGGCGTCACCGGGGAGCTGTTTTTT.

This chain joins TRBV19 and TRBJ1-2, with unresolved D. Germline CDR1 and CDR2: LNHDA and SQIVND (reference sequence). V lost 6 bases, J lost 1 base, and 21 bases lay in between. The length of the CDR3 is 17 residues. The CDR3 nucleotides are TGTGCCAGTAGAATCGAATATAAGAGCTTTGATAACTATGGCTACACCTTC. Its translation: CASRIEYKSFDNYGYTF.

This clone was observed a handful of times. This rearrangement joins TRBV5-1 to TRBJ2-5; 8 nucleotides line up with TRBD2. This CDR3 spans 17 amino acids. In germline, CDR1 is SGHRS, CDR2 YFSETQ. Germline trimming cut 1 base from V and 5 bases from J; bases unmatched to any gene: 13. The CDR3 coding sequence is TGCGCCAGCAGCTTGTCAGCGGGAGTACAAACTTGGGAGACCCAGTACTTC. Translating it yields CASSLSAGVQTWETQYF.

V and J are TRBV21-1 and TRBJ1-1; TRBD1, the table's D call, was not compared with the DNA. TRBV21-1 is flagged as a pseudogene. The CDR3 totals 17 residues. The CDR3, as DNA: TGTGCCAGCAGCAGGTCTTGGGGCGGACAGGGGAACACTGAAGCTTTCTTT. This translates into CASSRSWGGQGNTEAFF.

The DNA of the CDR3 is TGTGCCAGCAGCATAGAGGGAGGGGTCCTCTACAATGAGCAGTTCTTC. This sequence encodes CASSIEGGVLYNEQFF. The V call is TRBV9, the J call TRBJ2-1; TRBD2 matches 7 bases. Germline assignment: CDR1 SGDLS and CDR2 YYNGEE. The CDR3 totals 16 residues. Trimming cost V 4 bases and J 3 bases; bases outside gene matches: 10.

Concerning this clone: Other DNA variants within this sample encode the same CDR3. The DNA of the CDR3 is TGTGCCAGCAGCCAAGCGACAGGGGGTTTCTATGGCTACACCTTC. Translating gives CASSQATGGFYGYTF. V is TRBV14 and J is TRBJ1-2; 9 bases are shared with TRBD1. Unmatched junction bases numbered 4, after V lost 1 base and J lost 4 bases. This CDR3 contains 15 residues. The germline CDR1 and CDR2 sequences are SGHDN and FVKESK. Looking up the rest from reference TRBV14 and TRBJ1-2 gives the full variable domain: EAGVTQFPSHSVIEKGQTVTLRCDPISGHDNLYWYRRVMGKEIKFLLHFVKESKQDESGMPNNRFLAERTGGTYSTLKVQPAELEDSGVYFCASSQATGGFYGYTFGSGTRLTVV.

This clone was seen more than once but under ten times. The rearrangement uses TRBV7-6 and TRBJ2-5; 8 nucleotides line up with TRBD1. Germline V gene sequence: CDR1 SGHVS, CDR2 FNYEAQ. CDR3 length: 17 amino acids. Trimming cost V 5 bases and J 4 bases; bases outside gene matches: 15. The CDR3 loop is CASSPDPGGRGLETQYF. CDR3 nucleotide sequence: TGTGCCAGCAGCCCCGACCCAGGTGGCAGGGGGCTAGAGACCCAGTACTTC.

The chain couples TRBV20-1 to TRBJ1-2, with unresolved D. Germline V gives CDR1 DFQATT, CDR2 SNEGSKA (reference sequence). V lost 7 bases and J lost 2, with 8 bases in between. The CDR3 contains 11 residues. The CDR3: CSVRLNYGYTF. The CDR3 DNA sequence: TGCAGTGTGCGACTGAACTATGGCTACACCTTC.

J is TRBJ2-7 and V is TRBV5-5, with TRBD1 identical over 10 bases. CDR1 is SGHKS and CDR2 is YYEKEE in the germline V gene (reference sequence). V shed 2 bases and J 0 bases; nucleotides not matched to a gene: 2. The CDR3 covers 15 residues. The CDR3 here is CASSFGTGVSYEQYF. DNA for the CDR3: TGTGCCAGCAGCTTTGGGACAGGGGTCTCCTACGAGCAGTACTTC.

This sequence joins TRBV23-1 and TRBJ1-1; D remains ambiguous. TRBV23-1 is sorted into the ORF group, with uncertain function. The length of the CDR3 is 17 residues. Trimming shortened V by 0 bases and J by 4 bases, and 18 bases separated the two germline ends. The CDR3 protein is CASSQSVDVRESTEAFF. In nucleotides, the CDR3 is TGCGCCAGCAGTCAATCGGTCGACGTCCGGGAGAGCACTGAAGCTTTCTTT.

This clone was seen only once. The rearrangement uses TRBV27 and TRBJ2-3; 12 bases align to TRBD2. Per the germline V gene, CDR1 is MNHEY and CDR2 is SMNVEV (reference sequence). V lost 4 bases, J lost 2 bases, and 4 bases stayed unmatched. CDR3 length: 16 residues. This CDR3 reads CASSSLAGGPTDTQYF. For the CDR3, the DNA is TGTGCCAGCAGTTCCCTAGCGGGAGGGCCCACAGATACGCAGTATTTT.

V usage is TRBV19 and J usage is TRBJ2-4; TRBD2 agrees at 7 bases. Germline assignment: CDR1 LNHDA and CDR2 SQIVND (reference sequence). The CDR3 has 15 residues. V trimming: 7 bases; J trimming: 0 bases; junction bases outside the gene matches: 6. This CDR3 is CASISSGLAKNIQYF. For the CDR3, the DNA is TGTGCCAGTATCTCTAGCGGACTAGCCAAAAACATTCAGTACTTC.

The V gene is TRBV5-6, the J gene TRBJ2-7; the match to TRBD2 covers 9 bases. Trimming at V came to 2 bases and at J to 4 bases, leaving 10 bases not matched to a gene. The CDR3 extends over 16 amino acids. The germline V gene encodes CDR1 SGHDT and CDR2 YYEEEE. The DNA of the CDR3 is TGTGCCAGCAGCTTTAGGGGTAGCGGGAGAGGGTACGAGCAGTACTTC. Residues: CASSFRGSGRGYEQYF. Full variable domain (rest looked up from reference TRBV5-6 and TRBJ2-7): DAGVTQSPTHLIKTRGQQVTLRCSPKSGHDTVSWYQQALGQGPQFIFQYYEEEERQRGNFPDRFSGHQFPNYSSELNVNALLLGDSALYLCASSFRGSGRGYEQYFGPGTRLTVT.

V is TRBV20-1 and J is TRBJ1-1, with D perhaps TRBD1 (5 bases). Trimming removed 6 bases at V and 8 bases at J, with 13 bases between. Germline loops: CDR1 DFQATT, CDR2 SNEGSKA (reference sequence). The CDR3 runs to 11 residues. The DNA of the CDR3 is TGCAGTGCCCGTGGGCAGGGCGAAGCTTTCTTT. It translates to CSARGQGEAFF.

CDR3 loop: CASSFNSGANVLTF. The CDR3 region has the DNA TGTGCCAGCAGCTTTAACTCTGGGGCCAACGTCCTGACTTTC. This chain connects TRBV13 to TRBJ2-6; unclear D gene. CDR1 is PRHDT, CDR2 FYEKMQ, per germline (reference sequence). V was clipped by 3 bases and J by 0 bases, with 3 bases between them. There are 14 residues in the CDR3.

The chain has TRBV12-5 and TRBJ2-1; D is possibly TRBD2 (6 bases). Trimming pared 0 bases from V and 4 bases from J, leaving 13 bases between. The CDR3 runs 16 residues. Looked up from germline, CDR1 is LGHNT and CDR2 is FRNRAP. The CDR3 DNA follows: TGTGCTAGTGGTTTGGTAACGGGGGAGGCTTACAATGAGCAGTTCTTC. As protein: CASGLVTGEAYNEQFF.

The chain combines TRBV10-2 with TRBJ2-2; D may be TRBD2 (6 bases). Germline CDR1 and CDR2: WSHSY and SAAADI. V was clipped by 7 bases and J by 1 base, with 13 bases between them. This CDR3 spans 15 amino acids. CDR3 in DNA: TGCGCCAGCACCATGGGACTGATGAACACCGGGGAGCTGTTTTTT. Protein sequence: CASTMGLMNTGELFF.